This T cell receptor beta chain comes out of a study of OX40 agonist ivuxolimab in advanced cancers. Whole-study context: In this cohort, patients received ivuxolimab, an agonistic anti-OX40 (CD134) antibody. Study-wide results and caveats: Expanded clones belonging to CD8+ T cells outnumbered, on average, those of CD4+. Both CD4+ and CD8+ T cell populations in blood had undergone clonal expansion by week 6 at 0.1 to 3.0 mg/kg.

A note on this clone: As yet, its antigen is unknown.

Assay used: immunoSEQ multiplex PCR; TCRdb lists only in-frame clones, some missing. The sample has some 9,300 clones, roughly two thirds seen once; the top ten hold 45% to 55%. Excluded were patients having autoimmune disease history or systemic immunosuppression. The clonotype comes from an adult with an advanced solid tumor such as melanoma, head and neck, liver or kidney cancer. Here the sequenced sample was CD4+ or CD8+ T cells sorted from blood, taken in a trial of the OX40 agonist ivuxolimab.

The CDR3 is CASSNSYNEQFF. In DNA, the CDR3 is TGTGCCAGCTCAAACTCCTACAATGAGCAGTTCTTC. The chain combines TRBV7-3 with TRBJ2-1; no clear D gene. V was clipped by 8 bases and J by 0 bases, with 5 bases between them. Germline loops: CDR1 SGHTA, CDR2 FQGTGA. The CDR3 length is 12 residues.